Below, one TCR beta chain is given with its context. Which antigen it targets is not known. Per-base quality was not reported, and no clone a single base away is much larger than it. The data originate from a study of regulatory T cells in long-lasting Graves disease (dated by TCRdb to the early 2020s). At the level of the whole study: In the newly diagnosed Graves' disease group, patients had been taking antithyroid drugs for less than 3 months. A total of 35 or so samples were covered by TCR sequencing, comprising roughly 13 persistent and around 20 newly diagnosed Graves' disease patients. The study was conducted in China and was registered as a clinical trial. Patients with persistent Graves' disease were compared with patients with newly diagnosed Graves' disease using TCR sequencing and RNA sequencing of peripheral blood.

The sample's time point label is to be understood as: newly diagnosed GD, antithyroid drugs for less than 3 months. RNA was extracted from PBMCs in TRIzol for both TCR sequencing and RNA sequencing. The diagnosis of Graves' disease was made according to American Thyroid Association guidelines. The patients came from an endocrinology department in Xi'an, China. From each patient, approximately 9.9 milliliters of peripheral blood was collected into an EDTA anticoagulant tube. Ficoll Paque Plus density gradient separation was used to isolate PBMCs, and no further T cell sorting was done. An Agilent 2100 Bioanalyzer and agarose gel were used to check RNA quality, while a NanoDrop 2000 measured RNA concentration. Libraries were built with multiplex PCR. TCRdb records Illumina HiSeq 4000 as the sequencer. To build TCR beta libraries, CDR3 regions were amplified by Arm-PCR using iRepertoire HTBI primers. PCR products were gel purified before sequencing. On the authors' methods: A total of 62 TRBV and more than twelve TRBJ segments were identified across samples and were used for gene usage analysis of CDR3 amino acid clonotypes. Filtered high-quality paired reads were merged into contigs using COPE and FqMerger. BLAST was used to align contigs to the IMGT TRBV, TRBD and TRBJ reference genes, and CDR3 was defined following IMGT. Any clonotype with a frequency above 0.1% was counted as a highly expanded clone. Shannon entropy was used to measure repertoire diversity, and the Gini coefficient was used to measure V-J evenness. Public clonotypes were defined as clonotypes shared by more than one individual. Using fastp at Q25 and MiXCR, TCRdb reprocessed the public reads and kept productive beta chains. Rows with a matching CDR3 protein are joined into one entry that keeps the most common DNA and genes. TCRdb's processing, not the study's, gives the V and J calls here. This sample lists more than 300,000 distinct CDR3 sequences; roughly 15% were detected once. The leading ten clones occupy approximately 21% of the sample.

From V the trimming removes 6 bases and from J it removes 8 bases, while the gene matches leave 7 bases of the junction unaccounted for. The CDR3 runs 13 residues from the cysteine to the phenylalanine. Just CDR3 DNA is preserved here, 39 bases in frame from base 1. The germline V gene encodes CDR1 ENHRY and CDR2 SYGVKD. The paper as a whole reports these results and caveats: As a limitation, the authors acknowledged that the small sample size may reduce accuracy. The study examined only peripheral blood because the primary lesion, thyroid tissue, could not be accessed. Persistent Graves' disease patients showed lower TCR Shannon entropy and fewer highly expanded clones than newly diagnosed patients, suggesting clonal expansion. Only the TCR beta chain was sequenced and analyzed. A larger number of public clonotypes was shared among persistent patients (fewer than 3,000) than among newly diagnosed patients (around 890). Persistent disease showed preferential use of TRBV28, TRBJ1-2 and TRBJ2-5, whereas newly diagnosed disease favored TRBV20-1 and TRBJ2-1.

The receptor was derived from a female donor with Graves disease. The source material was peripheral blood mononuclear cells (PBMCs), sampled at new diagnosis, from a patient treated with antithyroid drugs. In this chain, TRBV10-3 is recombined with TRBJ1-2; a stretch of 9 junction bases matches TRBD1. The CDR3 amino acid sequence is: CAIRIQGAEGYTF. The sequence in DNA is TGTGCCATCAGAATACAGGGGGCGGAGGGCTACACCTTC.